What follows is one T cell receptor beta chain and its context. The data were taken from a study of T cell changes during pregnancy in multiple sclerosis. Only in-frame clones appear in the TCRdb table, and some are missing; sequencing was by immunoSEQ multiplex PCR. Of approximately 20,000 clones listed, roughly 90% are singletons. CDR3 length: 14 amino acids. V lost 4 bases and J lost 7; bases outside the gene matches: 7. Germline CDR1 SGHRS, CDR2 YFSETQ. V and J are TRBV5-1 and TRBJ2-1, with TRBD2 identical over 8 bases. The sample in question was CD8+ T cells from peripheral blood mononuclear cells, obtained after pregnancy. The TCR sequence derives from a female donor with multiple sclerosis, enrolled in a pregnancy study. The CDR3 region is CASSQNSGVNEQFF. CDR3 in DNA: TGCGCCAGCAGCCAGAATAGCGGGGTTAATGAGCAGTTCTTC.